The entry that follows covers one T cell receptor (beta chain) sequence. Methods used by the authors: Researchers report that nucleated cell counts were estimated from reference gene primer amplification. Sequenced by immunoSEQ multiplex PCR; TCRdb stores in-frame clones only, minus some. V and J calls plus clone size are reproduced from that table; the DNA served to infer D and trimming. The sample has about 360,000 clones; around nine tenths are singletons. The sample belongs to a study of blood T cell repertoires in COVID-19. Study information: Samples came from the United States, Italy and Spain, spanning acute and convalescent COVID-19.

V trimming: 2 bases; J trimming: 5 bases; junction bases outside the gene matches: 6. Germline CDR1 is SGHVS and CDR2 is FNYEAQ. This CDR3 region has 16 residues. The chain employs TRBV7-6 and TRBJ2-3, with 11 bases lining up with TRBD2. This TCR derives from an older woman with COVID-19, enrolled during active disease. Sequencing was performed on peripheral blood. Here the CDR3 reads CASSLLISGGVDTQYF. CDR3 nucleotide sequence: TGTGCCAGCAGCTTATTGATTAGCGGGGGGGTAGATACGCAGTATTTT. The full variable domain, its missing parts supplied by reference TRBV7-6 and TRBJ2-3, is GAGVSQSPRYKVTKRGQDVALRCDPISGHVSLYWYRQALGQGPEFLTYFNYEAQQDKSGLPNDRFSAERPEGSISTLTIQRTEQRDSAMYRCASSLLISGGVDTQYFGPGTRLTVL.